The 30 T cell receptor beta chains reported below all come from one sample, sequenced in a study of T-cell reconstitution after alpha-beta-depleted transplantation in children. Unique molecular identifiers were incorporated into the prepared TCRbeta library. TCRdb recomputed calls from the PCR reads with MiXCR, one row per CDR3 protein. The table has 490,000 or so distinct CDR3 sequences, under 12% seen once; the top ten hold around 2.2%. The sequencing used PBMCs, collected before TCRalphabeta/CD19-depleted stem cell transplant. Receptor source: a child aged 2 to 9 with inherited bone marrow failure, due to receive a stem cell transplant.

In its sample, this clonotype was seen a few times. This chain uses TRBV5-1 with TRBJ2-5; D possibly corresponds to TRBD1 (6 bases). The CDR3 runs to 15 residues. V lost 4 bases to trimming and J lost 1 base, with 14 bases between them. Germline CDR1 SGHRS, CDR2 YFSETQ. Here the CDR3 reads CASSRTGQTQETQYF. Written as DNA, the CDR3 is TGCGCCAGCAGCCGCACTGGACAGACCCAAGAGACCCAGTACTTC. Looking up the rest from reference TRBV5-1 and TRBJ2-5 gives the full variable domain: KAGVTQTPRYLIKTRGQQVTLSCSPISGHRSVSWYQQTPGQGLQFLFEYFSETQRNKGNFPGRFSGRQFSNSRSEMNVSTLELGDSALYLCASSRTGQTQETQYFGPGTRLLVL.

Many counts were recorded for this clonotype. The gene calls are TRBV9 and TRBJ2-7, with TRBD2 as a possible D gene (5 bases). Germline CDR1 SGDLS, CDR2 YYNGEE. This CDR3 comprises 21 residues. Trimming pared 3 bases from V and 6 bases from J, leaving 37 bases between. CDR3 loop: CASSARAVPPTITIGSSEQYF. The CDR3 DNA follows: TGTGCCAGCAGCGCACGAGCGGTTCCTCCTACGATCACTATAGGTTCTAGCGAGCAGTACTTC.

This clonotype was counted many times. The rearrangement joins TRBV18 to TRBJ2-3, with 7 bases that match TRBD2. The CDR3 length is 16 residues. Looked up from germline, CDR1 is KGHSH and CDR2 is LQKENI. Unmatched junction bases numbered 7, after V lost 2 bases and J lost 2 bases. The CDR3 nucleotides read TGTGCCAGCTCACCAGTTGCTAGCGGAAACACAGATACGCAGTATTTT. Translating gives CASSPVASGNTDTQYF.

V and J are TRBV28 and TRBJ1-5; perhaps TRBD1 as D (6 bases). Looked up from germline, CDR1 is MDHEN and CDR2 is SYDVKM. This CDR3 has 17 residues. V was trimmed by 3 bases and J by 2 bases, leaving 17 bases between them. CDR3 coding DNA: TGTGCCAGCAGTTTTTGGAAATATCCAGGGGGCAATCAGCCCCAGCATTTT. This sequence encodes CASSFWKYPGGNQPQHF. The full variable domain, its missing parts supplied by reference TRBV28 and TRBJ1-5, is DVKVTQSSRYLVKRTGEKVFLECVQDMDHENMFWYRQDPGLGLRLIYFSYDVKMKEKGDIPEGYSVSREKKERFSLILESASTNQTSMYLCASSFWKYPGGNQPQHFGDGTRLSIL.

The rearrangement uses TRBV4-2 and TRBJ2-7; weak D call: TRBD2 (5 bases). Germline V gene data show CDR1 as LGHNA and CDR2 as YNFKEQ. V was pared by 4 bases and J by 3 bases, with 13 bases between. This CDR3 is built from 14 residues. CDR3 region: CASSLDLAGYEQYF. For the CDR3, the DNA is TGTGCCAGCAGCCTGGACCTAGCTGGCTACGAGCAGTACTTC.

This clonotype showed up many times. The chain joins TRBV5-1 to TRBJ2-3; D is undetermined. V lost 5 bases and J 6 bases, leaving 19 bases between the germline ends. Per the germline V gene, CDR1 is SGHRS and CDR2 is YFSETQ. The CDR3 is made up of 15 amino acids. This chain's CDR3 is CASRGGFPHPDTQYF. The CDR3 coding sequence is TGCGCCAGCAGAGGTGGTTTCCCACACCCGGATACGCAGTATTTT.

In this sample, this clonotype turned up many times. This rearrangement joins TRBV6-2 or TRBV6-3 to TRBJ2-7; no reliable D call. The CDR3 is 16 amino acids. V lost 2 bases to trimming and J lost 1 base, with 15 bases between them. Looked up from germline, CDR1 is MNHEY and CDR2 is SVGEGT. The CDR3 coding sequence is TGTGCCAGCAGTTACCAAAGACAACAAAGATCCTACGAGCAGTACTTC. The encoded protein is CASSYQRQQRSYEQYF.

The table lists this clonotype with many counts. The chain is built from TRBV29-1 and TRBJ2-2, with D tentatively TRBD1 or TRBD2 (5 bases each). This CDR3 region has 12 residues. The germline V and J ends were trimmed by 3 bases and 6 bases, with 8 bases remaining between them. CDR1 is SQVTM and CDR2 is ANQGSEA in the germline V gene. The CDR3 loop reads CSVDSGPGELFF. DNA of the CDR3: TGCAGCGTTGACTCGGGGCCCGGGGAGCTGTTTTTT.

This clonotype has more than one count but fewer than ten. The chain carries TRBV20-1 and TRBJ2-7; D is unclear. This CDR3 comprises 15 residues. Germline CDR1 DFQATT, CDR2 SNEGSKA (reference sequence). Trimming took off 0 bases at V and 0 bases at J, with 12 bases between the two ends. In DNA, the CDR3 is TGCAGTGCTAGAGAGTGGGGATCGGGCTCCTACGAGCAGTACTTC. Translated, it gives CSAREWGSGSYEQYF.

This clonotype was detected ten times or more. The V gene is TRBV7-2, the J gene TRBJ1-4; D ambiguous. The germline V and J ends were trimmed by 1 base and 3 bases, with 6 bases remaining between them. The CDR3 has 14 amino acids. Germline CDR1 is SGHTA and CDR2 is FQGNSA. The CDR3 DNA reads TGTGCCAGCAGCTTAGAGACGGCTAATGAAAAACTGTTTTTT. The encoded protein is CASSLETANEKLFF.

This clonotype showed up many times. The gene calls are TRBV27 and TRBJ2-5, with D tentatively TRBD1 or TRBD2 (5 bases each). Germline V gene lookup returns CDR1 MNHEY and CDR2 SMNVEV (reference sequence). The CDR3 has 14 amino acids. Trimming pared 6 bases from V and 2 bases from J, leaving 13 bases between. The CDR3 sequence: CASRELGEQETQYF. The DNA of the CDR3 is TGTGCCAGCAGAGAGCTGGGGGAACAAGAGACCCAGTACTTC.

The sample holds many counts of this clonotype. This chain connects TRBV20-1 to TRBJ1-6; a weak D match, TRBD1 (5 bases). V shed 0 bases and J shed 0 bases, with 9 bases lying between them. This CDR3 comprises 16 residues. From germline, CDR1 is DFQATT and CDR2 SNEGSKA (reference sequence). CDR3 loop: CSARERGSSYNSPLHF. CDR3 nucleotides: TGCAGTGCTAGAGAAAGGGGCAGCTCCTATAATTCACCCCTCCACTTT.

There are many counts of this clonotype. The CDR3 here is CSVTPATYNEQFF. CDR3 DNA: TGCAGCGTTACACCAGCTACCTACAATGAGCAGTTCTTC. This chain uses TRBV29-1 with TRBJ2-1; no clear D gene. CDR3 length equals 13 residues. The germline V gene encodes CDR1 SQVTM and CDR2 ANQGSEA. Trimming stripped 5 bases from V and 2 bases from J, with 10 bases between.

The rearrangement uses TRBV13 and TRBJ2-2, with D uncertain. Germline V CDR1 and CDR2: PRHDT, FYEKMQ (reference sequence). This CDR3 region has 12 residues. Trimming pared 5 bases from V and 8 bases from J, leaving 9 bases between. CDR3 region: CASSQSQGELFF. The CDR3 region has the DNA TGTGCCAGCAGCCAGTCGCAGGGGGAGCTGTTTTTT.

This clonotype was picked up many times. The J gene is TRBJ2-5, the V gene TRBV7-8; TRBD2 aligns across 9 bases. With 5 bases clipped from V and 0 bases from J, the junction kept 7 bases outside the gene matches. CDR1 is SGHVS, CDR2 FQNEAQ, per germline. The CDR3 has 16 amino acids. For the CDR3, the DNA is TGTGCCAGCAGCAGCTCGAGACTAGCGGACCAAGAGACCCAGTACTTC. Translated, it gives CASSSSRLADQETQYF.

The sample holds many counts of this clonotype. The chain couples TRBV6-5 to TRBJ2-2; no reliable D call. CDR3 length: 13 amino acids. Germline V CDR1 and CDR2: MNHEY, SVGAGI. Deletions cut 0 bases from V and 1 base from J, with 0 bases between. The CDR3 protein is CASSYSNTGELFF. CDR3 nucleotides: TGTGCCAGCAGTTACTCGAACACCGGGGAGCTGTTTTTT.

This clonotype was found a few times. The chain joins TRBV7-6 to TRBJ1-4; D gene unclear. The CDR3 has 15 amino acids. The V gene's germline CDR1 is SGHVS and CDR2 FNYEAQ. Between the trimmed V and J ends, which lost 0 bases and 4 bases, there was a span of 9 bases. CDR3 bases: TGTGCCAGCAGCTTAGCCGCGGGGTTTAATGAAAAACTGTTTTTT. It is translated as CASSLAAGFNEKLFF.

This clonotype was observed many times. This chain joins TRBV20-1 and TRBJ2-1, with TRBD2 matching 7 bases. Trimming removed 5 bases from V and 4 bases from J; junction bases left unmatched: 5. Per germline, CDR1 DFQATT and CDR2 SNEGSKA (reference sequence). CDR3 length: 13 amino acids. CDR3 sequence (DNA): TGCAGTGCTGGGGGGGAACTTTACAATGAGCAGTTCTTC. As protein: CSAGGELYNEQFF.

This clonotype was seen at least ten times. The rearrangement uses TRBV5-1 and TRBJ2-1; D possibly corresponds to TRBD2 (6 bases). This CDR3 region has 15 residues. V lost 4 bases and J lost 0, with 11 bases in between. The V gene's germline CDR1 is SGHRS and CDR2 YFSETQ. The DNA for the CDR3 is TGCGCCAGCAGCCCGGGACTGATCTCCTACAATGAGCAGTTCTTC. Translation gives CASSPGLISYNEQFF.

This clonotype was recorded many times. CDR3 DNA: TGTGCCAGCAGATCCCGGGCATGGGGTTACAATGAGCAGTTCTTC. Amino acid sequence: CASRSRAWGYNEQFF. This chain links TRBV6-6 with TRBJ2-1; no definite D call. Trimming pared 6 bases from V and 4 bases from J, leaving 16 bases between. From germline, CDR1 is MNHNY and CDR2 SVGAGI (reference sequence). This CDR3 is built from 15 residues.

This clonotype appeared many times. V and J are TRBV6-5 and TRBJ2-7, with TRBD1 matching over 8 bases. The CDR3 contains 12 residues. Germline lookup yields CDR1 MNHEY and CDR2 SVGAGI. V shed 5 bases and J 4 bases; nucleotides not matched to a gene: 1. The CDR3 DNA reads as TGTGCCAGCAGTAGACAGGGGTACGAGCAGTACTTC. This encodes CASSRQGYEQYF.

This clonotype was counted between two and nine times. The chain combines TRBV20-1 with TRBJ2-3; no clear D. Germline V gene sequence: CDR1 DFQATT, CDR2 SNEGSKA (reference sequence). The V end was cut by 6 bases, the J end by 4 bases, with 14 bases between. The CDR3 is 13 residues long. CDR3 amino acids: CSASERSADTQYF. CDR3 nucleotides: TGCAGTGCCAGCGAGAGGAGTGCAGATACGCAGTATTTT.

This clonotype has a count of ten or more. V gene TRBV27 combines with J gene TRBJ2-2, with TRBD1 as a possible D gene (6 bases). CDR3 size: 13 residues. V was cut by 6 bases and J by 6 bases, with 11 bases left in between. Germline CDR1 and CDR2: MNHEY and SMNVEV (reference sequence). This CDR3 is CASRTGWSGELFF. For the CDR3, the DNA is TGTGCCAGCAGAACAGGGTGGTCCGGGGAGCTGTTTTTT.

V gene TRBV28 combines with J gene TRBJ2-7, with TRBD1 matching over 7 bases. The CDR3 is made up of 14 amino acids. In germline, CDR1 is MDHEN, CDR2 SYDVKM. J gave up 5 bases and V 6 bases, and 10 bases lay outside the gene matches. The CDR3 bases are TGTGCCAGCAGAACAACAGGGGAAGGCGACGAGCAGTACTTC. As protein: CASRTTGEGDEQYF.

This clonotype came up a few times. This chain uses TRBV11-3 with TRBJ2-2; 7 bases align to TRBD1. After removal of 0 bases from V and 5 bases from J, the junction contained 6 bases not matched to a gene. The V gene's germline CDR1 is SGHNT and CDR2 YENEEA. The CDR3 has 16 residues. In nucleotides, the CDR3 is TGTGCCAGCAGCTTAGATGCCGGCAGGGGGACCGGGGAGCTGTTTTTT. This codes for CASSLDAGRGTGELFF.

This clonotype showed up just a few times. This sequence joins TRBV12-3 or TRBV12-4 and TRBJ2-7; D is undetermined. Trimming removed 1 base at V and 3 bases at J, with 4 bases between. The CDR3 sequence is 12 residues long. The chain's CDR3 is CASSLVFYEQYF. CDR3 sequence (DNA): TGTGCCAGCAGTTTAGTCTTCTACGAGCAGTACTTC.

This clonotype was seen at least ten times. The rearrangement joins TRBV20-1 to TRBJ2-7; a possible D gene is TRBD1 (6 bases). The CDR3 extends over 11 amino acids. Germline CDR1 DFQATT, CDR2 SNEGSKA (reference sequence). Trimming removed 6 bases at V and 3 bases at J, with 9 bases between. CDR3 amino acids: CSAGTNYEQYF. CDR3 nucleotides: TGCAGTGCCGGGACAAACTACGAGCAGTACTTC.

The table lists this clonotype with many counts. The chain couples TRBV5-1 to TRBJ2-1; D might be TRBD1 (5 bases). This CDR3 has 16 residues. The V end lost 4 bases, the J end lost 4 bases, and 18 bases lay between the germline ends. Germline V lookup: CDR1 SGHRS, CDR2 YFSETQ. The CDR3 is CASSPGRQGRYNEQFF. The CDR3 nucleotides are TGCGCCAGCAGCCCGGGCCGGCAGGGAAGGTACAATGAGCAGTTCTTC.

This clonotype came up many times. Here the CDR3 reads CASSPSGGARSYEQYF. CDR3 sequence (DNA): TGTGCCAGCAGTCCCAGTGGGGGGGCGCGTTCCTACGAGCAGTACTTC. The rearrangement joins TRBV27 to TRBJ2-7, with D perhaps TRBD2 (7 bases). Per germline, CDR1 MNHEY and CDR2 SMNVEV (reference sequence). Trimming removed 5 bases at V and 1 base at J, with 18 bases between. CDR3 size: 16 residues.

The table lists this clonotype with a few counts. The V gene is TRBV6-2 or TRBV6-3, the J gene TRBJ2-7, with 13 nucleotides matching TRBD2. CDR1 is MNHEY, CDR2 SVGEGT, per germline. CDR3 length: 16 amino acids. Germline trimming cut 5 bases from V and 0 bases from J; bases unmatched to any gene: 4. This CDR3 is CASSIGLAGASYEQYF. For the CDR3, the DNA is TGTGCCAGCAGTATCGGACTAGCGGGAGCCTCCTACGAGCAGTACTTC.